One and the same sample provided the 21 T cell receptor beta chains below, sequenced in a study of identical twins. TCRdb independently ran MiXCR on the 5' RACE reads; one entry per CDR3 protein. The sample consists of just over 450,000 distinct CDR3 sequences, 14% of them appearing once. The sample also formed part of further work on yellow fever vaccine responses in identical twins.

Input material: CD4+ T cells sorted from blood. The receptors derive from a woman younger than 35 in good health.

This clonotype was seen only a few times. V and J are TRBV5-1 and TRBJ2-7; D tentatively reads TRBD1 or TRBD2 (5 bases each). With 4 bases removed from V and 5 bases from J, the gap between germline ends came to 19 bases. The germline CDR1 and CDR2 sequences are SGHRS and YFSETQ. The CDR3 consists of 15 residues. The CDR3 sequence is CASSKRRWGSDEQYF. For the CDR3, the DNA is TGCGCCAGCAGCAAGCGTCGTTGGGGGTCGGACGAGCAGTACTTC.

The J gene is TRBJ2-1, the V gene TRBV6-1, with D possibly TRBD1 on 6 matching bases. CDR3 size: 13 residues. In germline, CDR1 is MNHNS, CDR2 SASEGT. V lost 5 bases and J 9 bases, leaving 14 bases between the germline ends. Here the CDR3 reads CASSRQEAAEQFF. CDR3 nucleotide sequence: TGTGCCAGCAGTCGACAGGAGGCCGCTGAGCAGTTCTTC.

V and J are TRBV7-3 and TRBJ2-2, with TRBD2 matching over 13 bases. Germline V gives CDR1 SGHTA, CDR2 FQGTGA. The CDR3 contains 19 residues. Trimming cost V 5 bases and J 3 bases; bases outside gene matches: 12. Here the CDR3 reads CASSPRPLGLAGDTGELFF. CDR3 DNA: TGTGCCAGCAGCCCGCGACCCCTCGGACTAGCGGGAGACACCGGGGAGCTGTTTTTT.

The chain uses TRBV20-1 and TRBJ2-2, with D tentatively TRBD1 (6 bases). The CDR3 consists of 14 residues. Trimming cost V 0 bases and J 3 bases, with 8 bases left between them. CDR1 and CDR2 (germline): DFQATT, SNEGSKA (reference sequence). CDR3 amino acids: CSAREGADTGELFF. DNA of the CDR3: TGCAGTGCTAGAGAGGGGGCGGACACCGGGGAGCTGTTTTTT.

The chain joins TRBV6-2 or TRBV6-3 to TRBJ2-1, with 12 nucleotides matching TRBD2. The CDR3 contains 16 residues. The germline CDR1 and CDR2 sequences are MNHEY and SVGEGT. The junction had 5 bases not matched to a gene; V was cut back by 2 bases and J by 6 bases. CDR3 region: CASSYALAGGPNEQFF. CDR3 bases: TGTGCCAGCAGTTACGCGCTAGCGGGGGGGCCCAATGAGCAGTTCTTC.

The chain links TRBV7-8 to TRBJ2-7; D may be TRBD1 (5 bases). From germline, CDR1 is SGHVS and CDR2 FQNEAQ. Trimming pared 5 bases from V and 3 bases from J, leaving 14 bases between. The CDR3 is made up of 14 amino acids. CDR3 loop: CASSIRTNSYEQYF. The CDR3 DNA follows: TGTGCCAGCAGCATACGGACAAATAGCTACGAGCAGTACTTC.

This clonotype was seen a handful of times. V is TRBV7-2 and J is TRBJ1-2, with no clear D. With 3 bases removed from V and 6 bases from J, the gap between germline ends came to 5 bases. This CDR3 contains 11 residues. Germline CDR1 and CDR2: SGHTA and FQGNSA. This CDR3 reads CASSFYDGYTF. As DNA, the CDR3 is TGTGCCAGCAGCTTCTACGATGGCTACACCTTC.

This clonotype has a handful of counts. The chain is built from TRBV7-2 and TRBJ2-7, with 9 positions matching TRBD2. The CDR3 loop spans 13 amino acids. V lost 6 bases to trimming and J lost 9 bases; unmatched junction nucleotides: 9. Per germline, CDR1 SGHTA and CDR2 FQGNSA. This CDR3 is CASSQVVSGGQYF. For the CDR3, the DNA is TGTGCCAGCAGTCAAGTTGTTAGCGGGGGGCAGTACTTC.

This clonotype was counted only a few times. This sequence joins TRBV18 and TRBJ2-3; 9 bases match TRBD2. The trim removed 3 bases at V and 1 base at J, leaving 14 bases unmatched. The CDR3 totals 19 residues. Looked up from germline, CDR1 is KGHSH and CDR2 is LQKENI. For the CDR3, the DNA is TGTGCCAGCTCACCGGGGGTAGCGGGAGTTCCCGTTCGCACAGATACGCAGTATTTT. Its translation: CASSPGVAGVPVRTDTQYF. The whole variable domain, remainder taken from reference TRBV18 and TRBJ2-3, is NAGVMQNPRHLVRRRGQEARLRCSPMKGHSHVYWYRQLPEEGLKFMVYLQKENIIDESGMPKERFSAEFPKEGPSILRIQQVVRGDSAAYFCASSPGVAGVPVRTDTQYFGPGTRLTVL.

This chain joins TRBV3-1 and TRBJ2-7; D might be TRBD2 (5 bases). V was trimmed by 0 bases and J by 5 bases, leaving 14 bases between them. CDR3 length equals 15 residues. The V gene's germline CDR1 is LGHDT and CDR2 YNNKEL (reference sequence). CDR3 sequence reads: CASSQDEGRRNEQYF. CDR3 nucleotides: TGTGCCAGCAGCCAAGATGAAGGGAGAAGGAACGAGCAGTACTTC.

This clonotype came up a few times. This chain connects TRBV29-1 to TRBJ1-2, with 9 bases matching TRBD1. V was pared by 5 bases and J by 8 bases, with 15 bases of the junction left unmatched. Germline CDR1 reads SQVTM; CDR2 reads ANQGSEA. The CDR3 has 15 amino acids. Here the CDR3 reads CSVTPTGGEIYGYTF. The CDR3 DNA reads TGCAGCGTTACCCCCACAGGGGGCGAGATCTACGGCTACACCTTC.

The chain couples TRBV20-1 to TRBJ2-7, with 10 bases lining up with TRBD2. Germline V gene lookup returns CDR1 DFQATT and CDR2 SNEGSKA (reference sequence). There are 13 residues in the CDR3. With V trimmed by 6 bases and J by 0 bases, 2 bases remained unmatched. CDR3 loop: CSAGLAVSYEQYF. The CDR3 region has the DNA TGCAGTGCCGGACTAGCGGTCTCCTACGAGCAGTACTTC.

This clonotype was counted a few times. The chain carries TRBV29-1 and TRBJ1-1; D not resolved. Germline-derived CDR1 and CDR2 are SQVTM and ANQGSEA. The CDR3 has 12 residues. Trimming left V 7 bases short and J 2 bases short, with 11 bases between. Here the CDR3 reads CSGEGGNTEAFF. CDR3 in DNA: TGCAGCGGGGAAGGAGGTAACACTGAAGCTTTCTTT.

This clonotype was observed a few times. The chain carries TRBV5-6 and TRBJ2-2; D gene uncertain. V shed 3 bases and J shed 4 bases, with 10 bases lying between them. This CDR3 is built from 14 residues. Germline-derived CDR1 and CDR2 are SGHDT and YYEEEE. CDR3 nucleotide sequence: TGTGCCAGCAGCTCTCAGGCGGCCACCGGGGAGCTGTTTTTT. It encodes CASSSQAATGELFF.

A few counts support this clonotype. The J gene is TRBJ2-5, the V gene TRBV12-3 or TRBV12-4, with 10 bases matching TRBD2. V was clipped by 5 bases and J by 1 base; unmatched bases: 16. This CDR3 has 19 amino acids. The CDR3 DNA is TGTGCCAGCAGTCTCGGACTAGCGGACGACCCAAAACCCCAAGAGACCCAGTACTTC. It specifies CASSLGLADDPKPQETQYF.

This clonotype was recorded many times. The CDR3 loop reads CASSPPHGQDGSGELFF. The CDR3 DNA reads TGTGCCAGCAGCCCCCCGCATGGACAGGATGGAAGCGGGGAGCTGTTTTTT. The chain carries TRBV12-3 or TRBV12-4 and TRBJ2-2, with 7 bases that match TRBD1. The CDR3 has 17 amino acids. The V segment lost 6 bases and the J segment 7 bases; nucleotides outside the gene matches: 17.

This chain uses TRBV18 with TRBJ2-7; 10 nucleotides line up with TRBD2. Trimming took 3 bases from V and 4 from J; bases not matched to a gene: 6. The length of the CDR3 is 15 residues. Germline V gene data show CDR1 as KGHSH and CDR2 as LQKENI. As DNA, the CDR3 is TGTGCCAGCTCACCGGCCGGGACTAGCGAGTACGAGCAGTACTTC. Translation gives CASSPAGTSEYEQYF.

This clonotype was counted many times. J is TRBJ1-2 and V is TRBV5-5; 9 bases align to TRBD1. Germline CDR1 is SGHKS and CDR2 is YYEKEE (reference sequence). After removal of 7 bases from V and 7 bases from J, the junction contained 14 bases not matched to a gene. There are 15 residues in the CDR3. CDR3: CASRKEQGAPGGYTF. The CDR3 DNA is TGTGCCAGCCGAAAAGAACAGGGGGCGCCTGGTGGCTACACCTTC.

A few counts support this clonotype. This sequence joins TRBV24-1 and TRBJ2-7; 8 bases line up with TRBD1. The CDR3 has 13 amino acids. V lost 5 bases, J lost 3 bases, and 2 bases stayed unmatched. CDR1 KGHDR and CDR2 SFDVKD come from the germline V gene. The CDR3 region is CATSGTGGYEQYF. The CDR3 DNA is TGTGCCACCAGTGGAACAGGGGGCTACGAGCAGTACTTC.

This clonotype was recorded many times. The chain joins TRBV29-1 to TRBJ2-6; D possibly matches TRBD1 or TRBD2 (5 bases each). V was shortened by 5 bases and J by 4 bases, with 15 bases between the two germline ends. There are 15 residues in the CDR3. Germline lookup yields CDR1 SQVTM and CDR2 ANQGSEA. For the CDR3, the DNA is TGCAGCGTTACGGGGACCCCCTCAGGGGCCAACGTCCTGACTTTC. The encoded protein is CSVTGTPSGANVLTF.

This rearrangement joins TRBV5-1 to TRBJ2-3; 7 nucleotides line up with TRBD1. The CDR3 loop spans 14 amino acids. Unmatched junction bases numbered 6, after V lost 4 bases and J lost 4 bases. CDR1 SGHRS and CDR2 YFSETQ come from the germline V gene. The CDR3 loop reads CASSANRGADTQYF. DNA of the CDR3: TGCGCCAGCAGCGCAAACAGGGGCGCAGATACGCAGTATTTT.